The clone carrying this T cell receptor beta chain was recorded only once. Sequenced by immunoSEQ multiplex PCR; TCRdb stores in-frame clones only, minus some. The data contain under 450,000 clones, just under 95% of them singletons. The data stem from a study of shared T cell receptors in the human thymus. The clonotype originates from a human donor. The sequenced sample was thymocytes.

As DNA, the CDR3 is TGCGCCAGCAGCTCAGGCAGGGGAACACCCTACGAGCAGTACTTC. This gives the protein CASSSGRGTPYEQYF. The J gene is TRBJ2-7, the V gene TRBV4-1; maybe TRBD1 (6 bases). Germline V gene sequence: CDR1 MGHRA, CDR2 YSYEKL. The V end lost 5 bases, the J end lost 2 bases, and 16 bases lay between the germline ends. The CDR3 consists of 15 residues.